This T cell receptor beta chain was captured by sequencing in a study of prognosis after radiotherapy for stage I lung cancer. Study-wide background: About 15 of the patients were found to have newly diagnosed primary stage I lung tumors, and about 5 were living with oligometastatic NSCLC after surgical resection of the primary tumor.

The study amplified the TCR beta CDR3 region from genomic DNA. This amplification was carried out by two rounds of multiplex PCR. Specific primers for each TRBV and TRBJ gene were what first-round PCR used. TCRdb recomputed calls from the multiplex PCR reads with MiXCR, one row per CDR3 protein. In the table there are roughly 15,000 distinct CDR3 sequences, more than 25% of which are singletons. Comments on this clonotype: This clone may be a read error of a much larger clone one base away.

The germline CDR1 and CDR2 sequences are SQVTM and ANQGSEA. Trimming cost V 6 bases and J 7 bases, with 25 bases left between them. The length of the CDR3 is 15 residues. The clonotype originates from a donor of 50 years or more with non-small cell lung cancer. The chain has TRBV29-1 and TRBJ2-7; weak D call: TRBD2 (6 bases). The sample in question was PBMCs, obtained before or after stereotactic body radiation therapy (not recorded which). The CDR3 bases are TGCAGCGTCGGGGCGTCCATGACCTTCGCGGGAGAGCAGTACTTC. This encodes CSVGASMTFAGEQYF.